This T cell receptor (beta chain) was found in a study of T cell responses to AZD1222 COVID-19 vaccine. Assay used: immunoSEQ multiplex PCR; TCRdb lists only in-frame clones, some missing. The sample has about 160,000 clones, roughly nine tenths seen once. V lost 8 bases and J lost 3, with 26 bases in between. The CDR3 is made up of 17 amino acids. CDR1 is GTSNPN, CDR2 SVGIG, per germline (reference sequence). A remark on this clone: As yet, its antigen is unknown.

Study observations and caveats: The donors showed a predominance of white British ancestry and of females, with possible underestimation of clonal diversity. Researchers report vaccine-associated CD4 TCRs spanning spike, with dominance at 160-218 and 743-854. At study baseline, merely roughly 6 AZD1222 recipients were seropositive.

The chain employs TRBV30 and TRBJ1-5; the D is unclear. This receptor was obtained from an adult in good health. Sequences were derived from peripheral blood, sampled on day 0 of AZD1222 vaccination. The chain's CDR3 is CAGIGTQNKVTNQPQHF. The CDR3 bases are TGTGCCGGGATAGGCACCCAAAACAAGGTCACCAATCAGCCCCAGCATTTT.